The 8 T cell receptor beta chains below all came from one sample that was sequenced in a study of CXCR3-negative and CXCR3-positive naive CD8 T cells. Study-wide findings and caveats: The TRB CDR3s that CXCR3-positive naive cells carried were more hydrophobic than those of CXCR3-negative naive cells.

Each TRB cDNA library was prepared by 5' RACE (with UMI labels). TCRdb reprocessed the 5' RACE reads, with one entry per CDR3 protein and no DNA. The repertoire table contains 6,500 to 7,000 distinct CDR3 sequences. These receptors' antigens are unknown. The sequencing sample was made of naive CXCR3+ CD8+ T cells from blood. As to subset: CD45RO-CCR7+CD27+CD95- naive CD8+ T cells expressing CXCR3 (TNR3+). These receptors originate from a human donor in good health. Some clones in this sample may be carry-over from other donors' samples.

This chain connects TRBV6-6 to TRBJ2-2. The CDR3 sequence is 12 residues long. Germline CDR1 and CDR2: MNHNY and SVGAGI (reference sequence). The CDR3 loop reads CASLINTGELFF.

Judged by frequency, this clonotype is medium-sized. The rearrangement joins TRBV3-1 to TRBJ2-1; there is no DNA to check the TCRdb D call of TRBD1. Germline values: CDR1 LGHDT, CDR2 YNNKEL (reference sequence). This CDR3 spans 15 amino acids. The CDR3 here is CASSQGQGAYNEQFF.

This clonotype is medium-sized (0.01 to 0.1%) by frequency. The V call is TRBV20-1, the J call TRBJ2-4; absent DNA, TCRdb's TRBD2 call cannot be checked. The CDR3 is made up of 17 amino acids. Germline assignment: CDR1 DFQATT and CDR2 SNEGSKA (reference sequence). The CDR3 sequence: CSARGSARTSGIYIQYF.

This clonotype is medium-sized by frequency. The V and J genes are TRBV9 and TRBJ2-1; the D gene TCRdb calls, TRBD2, cannot be checked with no DNA. Germline V gene sequence: CDR1 SGDLS, CDR2 YYNGEE. There are 16 residues in the CDR3. CDR3 region: CASSVGFGGRNNEQFF.

The chain links TRBV7-9 to TRBJ2-1; no DNA is available, so the TRBD1 call from TCRdb remains unchecked. Germline-derived CDR1 and CDR2 are SEHNR and FQNEAQ (reference sequence). The CDR3 has 17 amino acids. CDR3 in amino acids: CASSQGTGGPIHNEQFF.

This clonotype is medium-sized by frequency. The chain recombines TRBV5-1 with TRBJ2-7; no DNA is available, so the TRBD1 call from TCRdb remains unchecked. The CDR3 extends over 13 amino acids. From germline, CDR1 is SGHRS and CDR2 YFSETQ. The chain's CDR3 is CASSPGDSYEQYF.

Considering frequency, this clonotype is medium-sized. Here the CDR3 reads CASSLVGGSAYEQYF. V gene TRBV27 combines with J gene TRBJ2-7. The CDR3 covers 15 residues. Germline V lookup: CDR1 MNHEY, CDR2 SMNVEV (reference sequence).

This clonotype is called medium-sized (0.01 to 0.1%) based on its frequency. This sequence joins TRBV12-3 or TRBV12-4 and TRBJ1-1; TCRdb calls TRBD1, which cannot be checked without DNA. The CDR3 is made up of 13 amino acids. CDR3 loop: CASSPWGAAEAFF.